The 14 T cell receptor beta chains below were found in one sample sequenced in a study of T cells in Graves' hyperthyroidism and ophthalmopathy. Using RNA transcripts as the source, TCR beta CDR3 regions were amplified. Primed by the HTBI set, a first-round RT-PCR was run on the TCR CDR3. TCRdb redid the calling of the multiplex PCR reads with MiXCR, one entry per CDR3 protein. The table shows 300,000 to 500,000 distinct CDR3 sequences, with more than 12% occurring only once. The sequenced sample was blood. The receptor set was obtained from a man aged 50 to 59 with Graves' ophthalmopathy.

This clonotype was seen many times. The chain recombines TRBV11-2 with TRBJ2-7; 8 nucleotides match TRBD2. J lost 4 bases, V lost 4 bases, and 6 bases had no gene match. The CDR3 is 14 residues long. Germline CDR1 is SGHAT and CDR2 is FQNNGV. CDR3 amino acids: CASSSSGSGYEQYF. In nucleotides, the CDR3 is TGTGCCAGCAGCTCCAGCGGGAGCGGGTACGAGCAGTACTTC.

This clonotype was observed many times. The CDR3 sequence is CASSMGLAGAREQYF. The DNA for the CDR3 is TGTGCCAGCAGCATGGGACTAGCGGGAGCTCGCGAGCAGTACTTC. The rearrangement uses TRBV5-4 and TRBJ2-7; the match to TRBD2 covers 14 bases. The CDR3 consists of 15 residues. From germline, CDR1 is SGHNT and CDR2 YYREEE (reference sequence). V shed 4 bases, J shed 6 bases, and the junction held 6 bases outside the gene matches.

This clonotype was seen repeatedly, ten times or more. The chain uses TRBV20-1 and TRBJ2-5, with TRBD2 identical over 9 bases. The CDR3 runs 15 residues. V was pared by 0 bases and J by 1 base, with 3 bases of the junction left unmatched. Germline V gene lookup returns CDR1 DFQATT and CDR2 SNEGSKA (reference sequence). The CDR3 DNA reads as TGCAGTGCTAGAGATTTGCGGGAGGGCCAAGAGACCCAGTACTTC. It codes for CSARDLREGQETQYF.

This clonotype was observed at least ten times. The chain has TRBV9 and TRBJ1-2; the D is unclear. Germline V CDR1 and CDR2: SGDLS, YYNGEE. The CDR3 has 13 residues. The V end was cut by 4 bases, the J end by 6 bases, with 13 bases between. CDR3 amino acids: CASSPHSLNGYTF. As DNA, the CDR3 is TGTGCCAGCAGCCCCCATTCGCTCAATGGCTACACCTTC.

This clonotype was counted ten times or more. This chain uses TRBV30 with TRBJ2-7, with 11 bases that match TRBD2. There are 15 residues in the CDR3. Germline assignment: CDR1 GTSNPN and CDR2 SVGIG (reference sequence). The ends lost 0 bases at V and 0 bases at J; junction bases unmatched: 1. Written as DNA, the CDR3 is TGTGCCTGGAGTGTAGGGACTAGCGGCTCCTACGAGCAGTACTTC. Translation: CAWSVGTSGSYEQYF.

This clonotype was found many times. This chain joins TRBV11-2 and TRBJ2-1, with 12 nucleotides matching TRBD2. V lost 2 bases and J lost 5; bases outside the gene matches: 4. CDR3 length: 16 residues. Per germline, CDR1 SGHAT and CDR2 FQNNGV. CDR3 loop: CASSLFPSGGDNEQFF. The CDR3 DNA is TGTGCCAGCAGCTTATTTCCTAGCGGGGGGGACAATGAGCAGTTCTTC.

This clonotype has at least ten counts. The V and J genes are TRBV20-1 and TRBJ2-1; D perhaps matches TRBD2 (6 bases). V was shortened by 0 bases and J by 1 base, with 13 bases between the two germline ends. CDR1 and CDR2 (germline): DFQATT, SNEGSKA (reference sequence). The CDR3 runs 16 residues. The CDR3 sequence is CSARDLGGISYNEQFF. The CDR3 coding sequence is TGCAGTGCTAGAGATTTGGGCGGGATTTCCTACAATGAGCAGTTCTTC.

The chain recombines TRBV27 with TRBJ2-7; D gene ambiguous. The CDR3 sequence is 15 residues long. Trimming left V 3 bases short and J 1 base short, with 13 bases between. The germline CDR1 and CDR2 sequences are MNHEY and SMNVEV (reference sequence). The CDR3 here is CASSFRRTASYEQYF. In DNA, the CDR3 is TGTGCCAGCAGTTTTAGACGGACGGCATCCTACGAGCAGTACTTC.

This clonotype has a handful of counts. The genes are TRBV7-3 and TRBJ2-7; 8 bases agree with TRBD2. V gave up 3 bases and J gave up 6 bases; unmatched junction bases: 10. The CDR3 runs to 15 residues. Germline-derived CDR1 and CDR2 are SGHTA and FQGTGA. CDR3 coding DNA: TGTGCCAGCAGCTTCCCGGGGGGGGGCCTATTCGAGCAGTACTTC. It is translated as CASSFPGGGLFEQYF. Combining the CDR3 with reference TRBV7-3 and TRBJ2-7 gives the whole variable domain GAGVSQTPSNKVTEKGKYVELRCDPISGHTALYWYRQSLGQGPEFLIYFQGTGAADDSGLPNDRFFAVRPEGSVSTLKIQRTERGDSAVYLCASSFPGGGLFEQYFGPGTRLTVT.

The chain links TRBV4-1 to TRBJ2-1; possibly TRBD2 for D (5 bases). V dropped 2 bases and J dropped 2 bases, with 10 bases sitting between them. Germline V gene data show CDR1 as MGHRA and CDR2 as YSYEKL. This CDR3 has 15 residues. The CDR3 protein is CASSQLAVTYNEQFF. DNA of the CDR3: TGCGCCAGCAGCCAACTAGCAGTAACCTACAATGAGCAGTTCTTC.

Ten or more counts support this clonotype. The J gene is TRBJ1-5, the V gene TRBV3-1, with D unclear. Germline V CDR1 and CDR2: LGHDT, YNNKEL (reference sequence). The CDR3 runs 14 residues. V shed 6 bases and J shed 0 bases, with 9 bases lying between them. This chain's CDR3 is CASSPNYSNQPQHF. CDR3 sequence (DNA): TGTGCCAGCAGTCCGAATTATAGCAATCAGCCCCAGCATTTT.

There are many counts of this clonotype. The chain is built from TRBV20-1 and TRBJ2-1; 8 nucleotides align to TRBD2. The CDR3 is 15 residues long. V trimming: 3 bases; J trimming: 4 bases; junction bases outside the gene matches: 8. CDR1 is DFQATT, CDR2 SNEGSKA, per germline (reference sequence). This chain's CDR3 is CSARATAGDYNEQFF. The CDR3 DNA follows: TGCAGTGCTAGGGCCACAGCGGGAGATTACAATGAGCAGTTCTTC.

In this sample, this clonotype turned up many times. The rearrangement joins TRBV11-2 to TRBJ1-1; 11 bases are a match to TRBD1. V lost 0 bases to trimming and J lost 7 bases; unmatched junction nucleotides: 4. This CDR3 has 15 amino acids. CDR1 and CDR2 (germline): SGHAT, FQNNGV. CDR3 amino acids: CASSLDRGTGGEAFF. The CDR3 DNA follows: TGTGCCAGCAGCTTAGATCGTGGGACAGGGGGTGAAGCTTTCTTT.

This clonotype has a handful of counts. The V gene is TRBV19, the J gene TRBJ1-1; D is undetermined. Germline V gene data show CDR1 as LNHDA and CDR2 as SQIVND (reference sequence). There are 13 residues in the CDR3. V lost 5 bases and J lost 4, with 11 bases in between. Written as DNA, the CDR3 is TGTGCCAGTAGTGGCAGCGTGAGCACTGAAGCTTTCTTT. Translated: CASSGSVSTEAFF.